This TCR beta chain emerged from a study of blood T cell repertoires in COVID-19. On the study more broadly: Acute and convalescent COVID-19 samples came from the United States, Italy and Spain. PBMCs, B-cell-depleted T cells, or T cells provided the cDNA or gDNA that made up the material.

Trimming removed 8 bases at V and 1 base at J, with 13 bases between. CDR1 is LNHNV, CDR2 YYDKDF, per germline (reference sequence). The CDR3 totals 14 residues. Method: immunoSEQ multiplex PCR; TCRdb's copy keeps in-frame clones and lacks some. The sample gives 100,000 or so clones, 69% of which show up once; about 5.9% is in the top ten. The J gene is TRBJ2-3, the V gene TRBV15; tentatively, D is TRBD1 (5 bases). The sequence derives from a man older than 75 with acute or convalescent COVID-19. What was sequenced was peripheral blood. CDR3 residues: CATEIRGRTDTQYF. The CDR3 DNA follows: TGTGCCACCGAGATAAGGGGTCGCACAGATACGCAGTATTTT.